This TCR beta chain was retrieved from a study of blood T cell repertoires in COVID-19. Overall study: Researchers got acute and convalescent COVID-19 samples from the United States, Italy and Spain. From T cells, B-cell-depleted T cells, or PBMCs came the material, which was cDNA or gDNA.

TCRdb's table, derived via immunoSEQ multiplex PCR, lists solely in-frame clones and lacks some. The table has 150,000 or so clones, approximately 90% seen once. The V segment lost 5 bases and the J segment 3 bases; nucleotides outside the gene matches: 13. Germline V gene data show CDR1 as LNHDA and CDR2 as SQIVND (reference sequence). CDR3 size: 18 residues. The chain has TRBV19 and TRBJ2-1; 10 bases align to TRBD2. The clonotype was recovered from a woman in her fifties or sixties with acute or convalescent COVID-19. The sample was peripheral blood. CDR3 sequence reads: CASSSYIPSSGSYNEQFF. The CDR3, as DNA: TGTGCCAGTAGTTCGTATATTCCATCTAGCGGGAGCTACAATGAGCAGTTCTTC.